Below, 10 T cell receptor beta chains from the same sample are listed, as sequenced in a study of spatial heterogeneity in lung cancer. The study's findings and limits: Mutation tallies in tumors tracked expanded intratumoral alpha and beta TCR counts.

Time point reported: sample taken at primary tumor resection. The antigens these receptors bind are not known. TCRdb processed the 5' RACE reads anew with MiXCR; each CDR3 protein has one entry. The table records 5,400 or so distinct CDR3 sequences, about a sixth of them present only once. This specimen was lung tumor tissue, taken at surgery. The receptors here all came from a male donor with early-stage non-small cell lung cancer.

This clonotype was counted many times. The chain combines TRBV29-1 with TRBJ2-7; TRBD1 or TRBD2 may be the D gene (5 bases each). The CDR3 totals 12 residues. Trimming removed 6 bases at V and 4 bases at J, with 13 bases between. CDR1 and CDR2 (germline): SQVTM, ANQGSEA. CDR3 in DNA: TGCAGCGTACTCCGGGACGGGTACGAGCAGTACTTC. Amino acid sequence: CSVLRDGYEQYF.

By proportion, this clonotype is medium-sized. At one end, the junction sequence differs from germline, possibly due to a read error. This chain uses TRBV18 with TRBJ1-1; TRBD1 is a possible D gene (5 bases). The CDR3 loop spans 13 amino acids. CDR1 and CDR2 (germline): KGHSH, LQKENI. This CDR3 reads CASSPQVNTEAFF. DNA of the CDR3: TGTGCCAGCTCCCCACAGGTGAACACTGAAGCTTTCTTT.

The chain recombines TRBV4-1 with TRBJ1-2, with unresolved D. The length of the CDR3 is 16 residues. V gave up 0 bases and J gave up 4 bases, with 15 bases separating them. Germline CDR1 and CDR2: MGHRA and YSYEKL. CDR3 region: CASSQDSTSNTYGYTF. CDR3 DNA sequence: TGCGCCAGCAGCCAAGATAGTACGTCGAATACCTATGGCTACACCTTC.

The chain recombines TRBV3-1 with TRBJ2-3; the D gene is possibly TRBD2 (5 bases). The CDR3 has 16 amino acids. V was shortened by 0 bases and J by 4 bases, with 14 bases between the two germline ends. Germline loops: CDR1 LGHDT, CDR2 YNNKEL (reference sequence). The CDR3 DNA follows: TGTGCCAGCAGCCAAGATTTTAGTCGGGGAGCAGATACGCAGTATTTT. It yields the protein CASSQDFSRGADTQYF.

The table lists this clonotype with many counts. The V call is TRBV5-1, the J call TRBJ1-1, with 8 nucleotides matching TRBD1. The CDR3 runs to 15 residues. Germline trimming cut 1 base from V and 0 bases from J; bases unmatched to any gene: 2. Germline lookup yields CDR1 SGHRS and CDR2 YFSETQ. The CDR3 is CASSLQGAVNTEAFF. DNA of the CDR3: TGCGCCAGCAGCTTGCAGGGGGCAGTGAACACTGAAGCTTTCTTT.

This clonotype qualifies as medium-sized. The V gene is TRBV5-5, the J gene TRBJ1-5, with 8 bases matching TRBD1. The CDR3 sequence is 16 residues long. V lost 4 bases to trimming and J lost 2 bases; unmatched junction nucleotides: 8. Germline V gives CDR1 SGHKS, CDR2 YYEKEE (reference sequence). The CDR3 loop is CASSKDRAGGNQPQHF. The CDR3 DNA reads TGTGCCAGCAGCAAGGACAGGGCGGGGGGCAATCAGCCCCAGCATTTT.

By sample share, this clonotype is medium-sized. The chain uses TRBV2 and TRBJ2-5, with a tentative D call TRBD2 (6 bases). The CDR3 spans 13 residues. CDR1 and CDR2 (germline): SNHLY, FYNNEI. The germline V and J ends were trimmed by 5 bases and 2 bases, with 9 bases remaining between them. The CDR3 region is CASSYLAQETQYF. CDR3 in DNA: TGTGCCAGCAGTTACCTAGCGCAAGAGACCCAGTACTTC.

This clonotype was counted many times. This chain connects TRBV4-1 to TRBJ2-3, with D perhaps TRBD2 (6 bases). The germline V gene has CDR1 MGHRA and CDR2 YSYEKL. V shed 4 bases and J shed 2 bases, with 19 bases lying between them. The CDR3 spans 17 residues. The CDR3 nucleotides read TGCGCCAGCAGCCGTCTAGCACCGGGGACTGACACAGATACGCAGTATTTT. This codes for CASSRLAPGTDTDTQYF.

This clonotype was seen many times. The V gene is TRBV5-1, the J gene TRBJ1-5; D gene ambiguous. Trimming removed 5 bases at V and 2 bases at J, with 8 bases between. Germline V gives CDR1 SGHRS, CDR2 YFSETQ. The CDR3 sequence is 13 residues long. The DNA for the CDR3 is TGCGCCAGCAGTTCCGGGGGCAATCAGCCCCAGCATTTT. It yields the protein CASSSGGNQPQHF.

The genes are TRBV3-1 and TRBJ2-7; D may be TRBD1 (6 bases). The CDR3 is made up of 15 amino acids. V shed 5 bases and J shed 0 bases, with 14 bases lying between them. Germline V lookup: CDR1 LGHDT, CDR2 YNNKEL (reference sequence). The DNA of the CDR3 is TGTGCCAGCAGCTCGGACAGAAGCTACTCCTACGAGCAGTACTTC. Its translation is CASSSDRSYSYEQYF.